This is a list of T cell receptor beta chains from one sample in a study of T cells expressing NK-cell markers. TCRdb reprocessed the 5' RACE reads and keeps a single row for each CDR3 protein, giving no DNA. The specimen's table records approximately 150,000 distinct CDR3 sequences. Material: blood T cells: a sorted CD56 or NKG2C T cell subset, CD4+ or CD8+ T cells, or bulk PBMC T cells (not recorded which). All receptors derive from a man between 18 and 35 years old in good health. CDR3s include the opening cysteine and the closing phenylalanine or tryptophan.

j_call: TRBJ2-3; v_call: TRBV20-1; cdr3_aa: CSAHDITGGTDTQYF
j_call: TRBJ2-5; v_call: TRBV12-5; cdr3_aa: CASGGQADSQETQYF
j_call: TRBJ2-1; v_call: TRBV19; cdr3_aa: CASRLPGLAGLNEQFF
j_call: TRBJ2-3; v_call: TRBV19; cdr3_aa: CASSPATGDDTDTQYF
j_call: TRBJ2-7; v_call: TRBV3-1; cdr3_aa: CASSPSRGAVYEQYF
j_call: TRBJ2-3; v_call: TRBV12-3/TRBV12-4; cdr3_aa: CASSLEAASTDTQYF
j_call: TRBJ2-1; v_call: TRBV5-1; cdr3_aa: CASSLERTYYNEQFF
j_call: TRBJ2-2; v_call: TRBV4-1; cdr3_aa: CASSQEPGDTGELFF
j_call: TRBJ1-5; v_call: TRBV6-4; cdr3_aa: CASSEEGMNQPQHF
j_call: TRBJ2-7; v_call: TRBV6-2/TRBV6-3; cdr3_aa: CASSYSAQGPYEQYF
j_call: TRBJ1-4; v_call: TRBV29-1; cdr3_aa: CSVPENEKLFF
j_call: TRBJ2-3; v_call: TRBV28; cdr3_aa: CASSRPGTGSTDTQYF
j_call: TRBJ2-3; v_call: TRBV29-1; cdr3_aa: CSVDASDAIDTQYF
j_call: TRBJ2-3; v_call: TRBV7-8; cdr3_aa: CASSLADTSADTQYF
j_call: TRBJ2-2; v_call: TRBV15; cdr3_aa: CATSSVNGELFF
j_call: TRBJ2-3; v_call: TRBV4-3; cdr3_aa: CASSQAPRGLTDTQYF
j_call: TRBJ1-2; v_call: TRBV5-4; cdr3_aa: CASSLQVRGKDGYTF
j_call: TRBJ2-1; v_call: TRBV7-9; cdr3_aa: CATPAGPPNEQFF
j_call: TRBJ2-1; v_call: TRBV30; cdr3_aa: CAWSGLAGGDEQFF
j_call: TRBJ2-3; v_call: TRBV20-1; cdr3_aa: CSAETGVWGTDTQYF
j_call: TRBJ2-7; v_call: TRBV28; cdr3_aa: CASSLTSGNREQYF
j_call: TRBJ2-1; v_call: TRBV12-3/TRBV12-4; cdr3_aa: CASSPLAGVSSEQFF
j_call: TRBJ2-2; v_call: TRBV18; cdr3_aa: CASSPRTSGYTGELFF
j_call: TRBJ2-7; v_call: TRBV6-5; cdr3_aa: CASSYGTGGYEQYF
j_call: TRBJ1-2; v_call: TRBV7-6; cdr3_aa: CASGSGDGYTF
j_call: TRBJ2-3; v_call: TRBV27; cdr3_aa: CASVGGGSPSTQYF
j_call: TRBJ2-5; v_call: TRBV4-2; cdr3_aa: CASSQGPQGPQETQYF
j_call: TRBJ2-3; v_call: TRBV24-1; cdr3_aa: CATSKSGTSGSASTDTQYF
j_call: TRBJ2-5; v_call: TRBV3-1; cdr3_aa: CASSPLQGGQETQYF
j_call: TRBJ2-7; v_call: TRBV11-2; cdr3_aa: CASSLATGTASYEQYF
j_call: TRBJ2-2; v_call: TRBV19; cdr3_aa: CASSISGQGNTGELFF
j_call: TRBJ1-6; v_call: TRBV11-1; cdr3_aa: CASSLALGREDSPLHF
j_call: TRBJ2-5; v_call: TRBV12-3/TRBV12-4; cdr3_aa: CASSPRNSGRYSETQYF
j_call: TRBJ2-3; v_call: TRBV6-5; cdr3_aa: CASSFNGQGADTQYF
j_call: TRBJ1-1; v_call: TRBV25-1; cdr3_aa: CASSPTGPEAFF
j_call: TRBJ2-7; v_call: TRBV6-2/TRBV6-3; cdr3_aa: CASQSGSAYEQYF
j_call: TRBJ2-3; v_call: TRBV14; cdr3_aa: CASSAERWADTQYF